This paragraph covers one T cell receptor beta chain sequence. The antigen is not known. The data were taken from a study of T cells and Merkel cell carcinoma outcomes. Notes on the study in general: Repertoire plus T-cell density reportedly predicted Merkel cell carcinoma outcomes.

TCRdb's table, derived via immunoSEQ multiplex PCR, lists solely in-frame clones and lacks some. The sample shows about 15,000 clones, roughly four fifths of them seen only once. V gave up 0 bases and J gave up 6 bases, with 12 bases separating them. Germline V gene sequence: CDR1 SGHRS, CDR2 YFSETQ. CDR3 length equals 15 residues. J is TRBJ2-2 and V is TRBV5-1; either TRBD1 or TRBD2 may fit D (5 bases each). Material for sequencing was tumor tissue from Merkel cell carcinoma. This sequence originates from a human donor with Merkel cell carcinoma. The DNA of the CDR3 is TGCGCCAGCAGCTTGGGGGACCTGGGGTCCGGGGAGCTGTTTTTT. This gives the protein CASSLGDLGSGELFF.